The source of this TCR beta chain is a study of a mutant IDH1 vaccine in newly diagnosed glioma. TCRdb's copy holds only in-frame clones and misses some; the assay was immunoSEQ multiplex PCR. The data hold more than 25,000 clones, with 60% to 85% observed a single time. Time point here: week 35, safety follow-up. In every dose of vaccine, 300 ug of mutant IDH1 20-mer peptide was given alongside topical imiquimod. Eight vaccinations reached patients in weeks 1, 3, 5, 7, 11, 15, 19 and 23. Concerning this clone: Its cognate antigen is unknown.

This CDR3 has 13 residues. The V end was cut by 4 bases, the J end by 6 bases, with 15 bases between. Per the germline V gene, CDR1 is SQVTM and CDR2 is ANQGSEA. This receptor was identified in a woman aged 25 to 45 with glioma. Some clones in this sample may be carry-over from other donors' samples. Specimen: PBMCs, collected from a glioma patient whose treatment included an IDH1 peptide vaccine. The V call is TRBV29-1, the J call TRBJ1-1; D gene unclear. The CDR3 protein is CSVGSPRAPEAFF. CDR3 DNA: TGCAGCGTTGGCTCACCCCGAGCCCCTGAAGCTTTCTTT.